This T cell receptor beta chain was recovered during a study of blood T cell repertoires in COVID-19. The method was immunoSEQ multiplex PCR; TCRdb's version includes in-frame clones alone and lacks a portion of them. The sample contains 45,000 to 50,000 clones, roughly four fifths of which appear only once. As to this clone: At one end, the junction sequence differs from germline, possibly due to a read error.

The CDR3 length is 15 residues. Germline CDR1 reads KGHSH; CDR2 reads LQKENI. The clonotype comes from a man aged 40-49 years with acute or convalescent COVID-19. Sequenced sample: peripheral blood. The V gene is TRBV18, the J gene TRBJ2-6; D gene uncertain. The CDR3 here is CASSPPGPGANVLTF. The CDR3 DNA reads TGTGCCAGCTCCCCACCCGGTCCTGGGGCCAACGTCCTGACTTTC.